This TCR beta chain is drawn from a study of T cells in Graves' hyperthyroidism and ophthalmopathy. It was RNA transcripts that yielded the amplified TCR beta CDR3 regions. A set of HTBI primers served as the primers for a first-round RT-PCR of the TCR CDR3. From the multiplex PCR reads, TCRdb called clonotypes with MiXCR, one entry per CDR3 protein. In the table there are hundreds of thousands of distinct CDR3 sequences, more than 11% of which are singletons. CDR1 KGHSH and CDR2 LQKENI come from the germline V gene. The CDR3 spans 12 residues. V lost 3 bases, J lost 7 bases, and 8 bases lay in between. Based on clinical symptoms, serum thyroxine and TRAb, thyroid ultrasound and orbital computed tomography, diagnoses were reached. This clonotype was counted at least ten times.

The TCR sequence derives from a woman in her twenties or thirties with Graves' hyperthyroidism that later progressed to Graves' ophthalmopathy. The material sequenced was blood. The V gene is TRBV18, the J gene TRBJ2-3, with D hard to call. DNA of the CDR3: TGTGCCAGCTCACCCCCAGAGTATACGCAGTATTTT. Translated: CASSPPEYTQYF.